These T cell receptor beta chains were read from a single sample in a study of blood T cells in healthy people across ages. TCRdb analysed the 5' RACE reads with MiXCR anew, one entry per CDR3 protein. The sample carries 750,000 to 950,000 distinct CDR3 sequences, about 53% recorded once. Sequenced: blood. All receptors derive from an elderly man in good health. Both conserved end residues are trimmed from each CDR3.

14,TRBV28,ASSPVNRVPQNEQF
11,TRBV25-1,ASRGRGYEKLF
15,TRBV4-1,ASSQKIVETGFYEQY
13,TRBV20-1,SASRRVAGSYEQY
15,TRBV13,ASSLTMGLAGINIQY
11,TRBV12-3/TRBV12-4,ASRRGVRQPQH
13,TRBV5-1,ASSLTREAPYEQY
11,TRBV20-1,SAKGQGAAEAF
14,TRBV28,ASSLGRGLAKNIQY
12,TRBV7-2,ASSLEDGPDTQY
14,TRBV27,ASSSSVGLGGHEQY
13,TRBV10-3,AISESTLRHNEQF
14,TRBV7-8,ASSLGGGAGYNEQF
14,TRBV5-1,ASSPRAGGDGDTQY
15,TRBV5-5,ASSISSGGLYGQPQH
13,TRBV7-9,ASSPTLAGERTQY
15,TRBV2,ASSESDAGEWSGELF
11,TRBV20-1,SAPGGLSYEQY
12,TRBV20-1,SARTDPSYNEQF
12,TRBV27,ASSFVWGADTQY
11,TRBV20-1,SVWRGRNQPQH
15,TRBV5-5,ASSSPPRDRRGHEQY
13,TRBV24-1,ATSDPRDSTDTQY
13,TRBV2,ASSYSSGGGGDAY
11,TRBV20-1,SAIATPSYEQY
13,TRBV5-4,ASSGGAVLNTEAF
12,TRBV20-1,SAALQGAVETQY
11,TRBV12-3/TRBV12-4,ASSFLREVGYT
12,TRBV7-2,ASSPAPGLFEQY
16,TRBV15,ATSRGGLAGSRSYEQY